A selection of T cell receptor beta chains follows, all from one sample in a study of PD-1 blockade in mismatch repair-deficient tumors. Here immunoSEQ multiplex PCR was the method, and the copy in TCRdb shows in-frame clones only, minus some. The sample has 8,500 to 10,000 clones; approximately 83% are singletons. These TCRs are of unknown antigen specificity. The source was cells cultured in vitro, collected from a patient treated with pembrolizumab. The receptors come from an adult with mismatch repair-deficient cancer. Both conserved end residues are trimmed from each CDR3.

v_gene,len,CDR3aa
TRBV30,13,AWSGDWAKNNEQF
TRBV5-8,14,ASSSKGTGAQSGYT
TRBV13,11,ASSPGTGSEQY
TRBV27,11,ASSPTGYYGYT
TRBV9,11,ASSVGGTGELF
TRBV30,11,AWSSGITYEQY
TRBV9,14,ASSATSGVNTGELF
TRBV5-1,13,ASKPGLAGGNEQF
TRBV28,11,ASRGAENSPLH
TRBV5-1,15,ASSLAPLGLAGVVQY
TRBV6-6,13,ASSFDGVSGNTIY
TRBV7-2,13,ASSGSGGMNTEAF
TRBV28,14,ASSLAQGLAKNIQY
TRBV28,14,ASSLPGPHSYNEQF
TRBV28,16,ANTLRLFAASGSNEQF
TRBV13,10,ASSSPLTEAF
TRBV10-3,12,AISEGPSTDTQY
TRBV19,13,ASSMTGQGYEKLF
TRBV30,11,AWNRVPNTEAF
TRBV4-2,11,ASSPNTEYEQY
TRBV19,12,ASSLLGPSREQY
TRBV28,11,ASRPQRNQPQH
TRBV18,13,ASSPVDSMNTEAF
TRBV19,14,ASRDRLLAGGGEQY